Described below is a single TCR beta chain sequence and its context. Assay: immunoSEQ multiplex PCR; the TCRdb copy retains only in-frame clones and omits some. Among 120,000 to 150,000 clones listed, 89% were seen once. This entry belongs to a study of control samples from healthy donors and cancer patients. The V gene's germline CDR1 is GTSNPN and CDR2 SVGIG (reference sequence). The CDR3 is 12 residues long. V lost 4 bases and J 2 bases, leaving 8 bases between the germline ends. The chain carries TRBV30 and TRBJ1-2; unclear D gene. The TCR originated in a young man in good health. Sequencing was carried out using blood. CDR3 bases: TGTGCCTGGATGAGCCCCAACTATGGCTACACCTTC. Amino acid sequence: CAWMSPNYGYTF.